This T cell receptor beta chain was observed in a study of Ad26.COV2.S vaccination and SARS-CoV-2 variants. The method was immunoSEQ multiplex PCR; TCRdb's version includes in-frame clones alone and lacks a portion of them. The profile shows around 300,000 clones, 65% to 90% of them singletons. CDR1 SGHTS and CDR2 YDEGEE come from the germline V gene. This CDR3 region has 12 residues. V lost 0 bases and J lost 8, with 8 bases in between. This sample's treatment: around 19 received Ad26.COV2.S at low or high dose, single or two shots; a few received placebo; per-sample allocation not given. Specimens were obtained on day 63 following the first vaccine or placebo injection.

The material sequenced was peripheral blood, taken in a trial of Ad26.COV2.S vaccine versus placebo. The origin of this receptor is a person between 18 and 65 years old who received the Ad26.COV2.S COVID-19 vaccine or a placebo. This rearrangement joins TRBV5-8 to TRBJ1-2, with unresolved D. CDR3 sequence (DNA): TGTGCCAGCAGCTTGGACCTTTCCGGCTACACCTTC. Protein: CASSLDLSGYTF.